What follows are 26 T cell receptor beta chains derived from one specimen sequenced in a study of shared clonotypes between healthy human individuals. Sequencing was performed with immunoSEQ multiplex PCR; in TCRdb, only in-frame clones are kept and a portion is missing. Here the sample spans about 2.5 million clones, 85% to 95% being singletons. The source material was naive CD4+ T cells from PBMCs. Subset here: CD45RA+ positively selected. The receptors were sampled from a man aged 18-30 years in good health. Some clones in this sample may be carry-over from other donors' samples.

About this clone: The sample has other DNA sequences that encode this CDR3 too. The chain has TRBV14 and TRBJ2-7; no reliable D call. The V gene's germline CDR1 is SGHDN and CDR2 FVKESK. Trimming took 0 bases from V and 2 from J, leaving 8 bases between them. The CDR3 extends over 14 amino acids. This chain's CDR3 is CASSQDLGPYEQYF. The CDR3 DNA follows: TGTGCCAGCAGCCAAGATCTCGGGCCCTACGAGCAGTACTTC.

The gene calls are TRBV9 and TRBJ2-7; 9 nucleotides match TRBD1. V was pared by 4 bases and J by 2 bases, with 13 bases of the junction left unmatched. Germline lookup yields CDR1 SGDLS and CDR2 YYNGEE. The CDR3 is made up of 17 amino acids. CDR3 sequence reads: CASSPGQGRAMAYEQYF. CDR3 in DNA: TGTGCCAGCAGCCCGGGACAGGGTAGGGCTATGGCCTACGAGCAGTACTTC.

This rearrangement joins TRBV4-1 to TRBJ2-7; no firm D call. V lost 1 base to trimming and J lost 5 bases, with 12 bases between them. The CDR3 length is 14 residues. The germline CDR1 and CDR2 sequences are MGHRA and YSYEKL. CDR3 nucleotides: TGCGCCAGCAGCCAAGTAGTGGCTCCCCACGAGCAGTACTTC. It is translated as CASSQVVAPHEQYF.

This rearrangement joins TRBV7-8 to TRBJ1-4; D may be TRBD1 (5 bases). The CDR3 sequence is 17 residues long. The germline V gene encodes CDR1 SGHVS and CDR2 FQNEAQ. Trimming took off 0 bases at V and 4 bases at J, with 15 bases between the two ends. The CDR3 sequence is CASSLAWTPRGNEKLFF. CDR3 coding DNA: TGTGCCAGCAGCTTAGCTTGGACACCGAGGGGTAATGAAAAACTGTTTTTT.

The chain couples TRBV7-2 to TRBJ2-5; 7 bases fit TRBD2. CDR3 length equals 15 residues. The ends lost 1 base at V and 4 bases at J; junction bases unmatched: 6. Per the germline V gene, CDR1 is SGHTA and CDR2 is FQGNSA. The CDR3 is CASSLGVRGVETQYF. As DNA, the CDR3 is TGTGCCAGCAGCTTAGGAGTCCGGGGGGTAGAGACCCAGTACTTC.

The chain combines TRBV6-1 with TRBJ2-2, with 7 nucleotides matching TRBD1. The CDR3 length is 14 residues. Trimming took 6 bases from V and 4 from J; bases not matched to a gene: 5. CDR1 and CDR2 (germline): MNHNS, SASEGT. The CDR3 spells CASRQGSGTGELFF. CDR3 in DNA: TGTGCCAGCAGACAGGGGTCGGGCACCGGGGAGCTGTTTTTT.

This clone has just one count. V and J are TRBV6-1 and TRBJ1-1; tentatively, D is TRBD1 (5 bases). Germline CDR1 MNHNS, CDR2 SASEGT. The CDR3 length is 13 residues. The V gene lost 2 bases and the J gene lost 8 bases, with 12 bases spanning the gap. CDR3 coding DNA: TGTGCCAGCAGTGAACTTCAGGGTTCAGAAGCTTTCTTT. It codes for CASSELQGSEAFF.

This chain links TRBV4-1 with TRBJ1-4; a weak D match, TRBD1 (6 bases). The CDR3 covers 14 residues. Germline CDR1 MGHRA, CDR2 YSYEKL. V was cut by 3 bases and J by 5 bases, with 10 bases left in between. For the CDR3, the DNA is TGCGCCAGCAGCCACGGGCAGGGGAATGAAAAACTGTTTTTT. Its protein is CASSHGQGNEKLFF.

The V gene is TRBV19, the J gene TRBJ2-2; D gene ambiguous. CDR1 is LNHDA and CDR2 is SQIVND in the germline V gene (reference sequence). The CDR3 is 14 residues long. Trimming pared 0 bases from V and 4 bases from J, leaving 6 bases between. CDR3 coding DNA: TGTGCCAGTAGTATAGAGATATCCACCGGGGAGCTGTTTTTT. Translated: CASSIEISTGELFF.

The chain recombines TRBV7-9 with TRBJ2-2, with 7 bases matching TRBD2. The trim removed 5 bases at V and 3 bases at J, leaving 3 bases unmatched. The CDR3 spans 14 residues. The germline V gene has CDR1 SEHNR and CDR2 FQNEAQ (reference sequence). Here the CDR3 DNA reads TGTGCCAGCAGCCGCACTAGCGACACCGGGGAGCTGTTTTTT. This gives the protein CASSRTSDTGELFF.

This clone was picked up a small number of times. The rearrangement uses TRBV28 and TRBJ1-1; D is uncertain. V lost 3 bases and J lost 11, with 19 bases in between. Germline values: CDR1 MDHEN, CDR2 SYDVKM. The CDR3 consists of 14 residues. Here the CDR3 reads CASSLGSRISAAFF. CDR3 bases: TGTGCCAGCAGTTTGGGCAGTAGGATCTCGGCGGCTTTCTTT.

This clone was picked up one time. V and J are TRBV5-1 and TRBJ2-1, with 9 positions matching TRBD2. Germline loops: CDR1 SGHRS, CDR2 YFSETQ. The V segment lost 5 bases and the J segment 4 bases; nucleotides outside the gene matches: 7. The CDR3 extends over 15 amino acids. This chain's CDR3 is CASSPDSGGYNEQFF. The CDR3 coding sequence is TGCGCCAGCAGTCCAGATAGCGGGGGATACAATGAGCAGTTCTTC.

This chain connects TRBV19 to TRBJ1-4, with 7 bases lining up with TRBD1. The CDR3 consists of 18 residues. CDR1 is LNHDA and CDR2 is SQIVND in the germline V gene (reference sequence). Trimming removed 5 bases from V and 1 base from J; junction bases left unmatched: 13. The CDR3 reads CASSFHRDSQGTNEKLFF. The CDR3 DNA reads as TGTGCCAGTAGTTTCCACCGGGACAGCCAGGGAACTAATGAAAAACTGTTTTTT.

The chain uses TRBV9 and TRBJ2-7; D might be TRBD1 or TRBD2, each matching 6 bases. CDR3 length: 15 amino acids. Trimming removed 0 bases at V and 4 bases at J, with 14 bases between. Germline assignment: CDR1 SGDLS and CDR2 YYNGEE. DNA of the CDR3: TGTGCCAGCAGCGTAGCTCCGGTAGGGGGGTACGAGCAGTACTTC. Its protein is CASSVAPVGGYEQYF.

This rearrangement joins TRBV28 to TRBJ2-2; D might be TRBD1 or TRBD2, each matching 5 bases. The CDR3 is made up of 16 amino acids. CDR1 is MDHEN, CDR2 SYDVKM, per germline. Trimming removed 7 bases from V and 4 bases from J, with 19 bases in between. This chain's CDR3 is CASTTRDGRFTGELFF. The CDR3 region has the DNA TGTGCCAGCACAACCCGGGACGGTCGATTCACCGGGGAGCTGTTTTTT.

With respect to this clone: Other DNA sequences in the same sample also yield this CDR3. V gene TRBV18 combines with J gene TRBJ1-1; the match to TRBD1 covers 7 bases. CDR3 length: 15 amino acids. The germline gives CDR1 KGHSH, CDR2 LQKENI. The junction had 4 bases not matched to a gene; V was cut back by 3 bases and J by 0 bases. The CDR3 reads CASSPIGTVNTEAFF. CDR3 nucleotides: TGTGCCAGCTCACCGATAGGGACAGTGAACACTGAAGCTTTCTTT.

V gene TRBV5-1 combines with J gene TRBJ2-1; D remains unclear. Per germline, CDR1 SGHRS and CDR2 YFSETQ. Trimming took 9 bases from V and 9 from J, leaving 22 bases between them. This CDR3 has 14 amino acids. CDR3 nucleotides: TGCGCCACCCTTACTGATCCCTCTTTCGGTGAGCAGTTCTTC. Translation: CATLTDPSFGEQFF.

V is TRBV6-6 and J is TRBJ1-5, with a tentative D call TRBD1 (5 bases). The germline V gene has CDR1 MNHNY and CDR2 SVGAGI (reference sequence). The CDR3 length is 13 residues. The V end was cut by 9 bases, the J end by 0 bases, with 9 bases between. For the CDR3, the DNA is TGTGCCAGTGCGAGGGGTAGCAATCAGCCCCAGCATTTT. Translation: CASARGSNQPQHF.

The chain has TRBV19 and TRBJ2-1; tentative D call: TRBD1 (6 bases). V lost 4 bases and J 4 bases, leaving 8 bases between the germline ends. The CDR3 is 13 amino acids. Germline V gives CDR1 LNHDA, CDR2 SQIVND (reference sequence). CDR3 nucleotide sequence: TGTGCCAGTAGTAAGGACAGATACAATGAGCAGTTCTTC. It specifies CASSKDRYNEQFF. The whole variable domain, filled in from reference TRBV19 and TRBJ2-1, reads DGGITQSPKYLFRKEGQNVTLSCEQNLNHDAMYWYRQDPGQGLRLIYYSQIVNDFQKGDIAEGYSVSREKKESFPLTVTSAQKNPTAFYLCASSKDRYNEQFFGPGTRLTVL.

This rearrangement joins TRBV5-1 to TRBJ2-5; possible D gene TRBD2, 6 bases. The germline CDR1 and CDR2 sequences are SGHRS and YFSETQ. This CDR3 contains 15 residues. Deletions cut 4 bases from V and 1 base from J, with 14 bases between. CDR3 residues: CASSLAPGAQETQYF. The CDR3 nucleotides are TGCGCCAGCAGCCTAGCTCCGGGAGCCCAAGAGACCCAGTACTTC.

The genes are TRBV28 and TRBJ2-2, with 9 positions matching TRBD1. CDR1 is MDHEN and CDR2 is SYDVKM in the germline V gene. The CDR3 spans 15 residues. The J segment lost 4 bases and the V segment lost 7 bases, leaving 7 bases of the junction unmatched. CDR3 in amino acids: CASIGPGQGTGELFF. The CDR3 DNA sequence: TGTGCCAGCATCGGACCGGGACAGGGCACCGGGGAGCTGTTTTTT. Variable domain in full (rest from reference TRBV28 and TRBJ2-2): DVKVTQSSRYLVKRTGEKVFLECVQDMDHENMFWYRQDPGLGLRLIYFSYDVKMKEKGDIPEGYSVSREKKERFSLILESASTNQTSMYLCASIGPGQGTGELFFGEGSRLTVL.

The rearrangement uses TRBV2 and TRBJ2-1, with D possibly being TRBD2 (6 bases). The V end was cut by 2 bases, the J end by 12 bases, with 11 bases between. CDR1 and CDR2 (germline): SNHLY, FYNNEI. The CDR3 covers 12 residues. The CDR3 DNA reads as TGTGCCAGCAGTGAAAGGAGGGATGGGCAGTTCTTC. Translating gives CASSERRDGQFF.

The V gene is TRBV5-1, the J gene TRBJ2-7, with D possibly TRBD2 on 6 matching bases. V was pared by 4 bases and J by 3 bases, with 17 bases between. CDR1 is SGHRS and CDR2 is YFSETQ in the germline V gene. The CDR3 contains 15 residues. The DNA for the CDR3 is TGCGCCAGCAGCCACGAGCCGCGCGGGAACTACGAGCAGTACTTC. It yields the protein CASSHEPRGNYEQYF.

Of note for this clone: Other nucleotide sequences in the sample specify the same CDR3. The chain combines TRBV5-1 with TRBJ2-3; D is undetermined. The germline gives CDR1 SGHRS, CDR2 YFSETQ. The CDR3 has 13 residues. V gave up 4 bases and J gave up 6 bases, with 12 bases separating them. CDR3 loop: CASSLGGLDTQYF. As DNA, the CDR3 is TGCGCCAGCAGCCTGGGCGGTTTGGATACGCAGTATTTT. Looking up the rest from reference TRBV5-1 and TRBJ2-3 gives the full variable domain: KAGVTQTPRYLIKTRGQQVTLSCSPISGHRSVSWYQQTPGQGLQFLFEYFSETQRNKGNFPGRFSGRQFSNSRSEMNVSTLELGDSALYLCASSLGGLDTQYFGPGTRLTVL.

This chain joins TRBV10-3 and TRBJ1-2; TRBD1 agrees at 9 bases. CDR1 and CDR2 (germline): ENHRY, SYGVKD. The CDR3 has 13 residues. Losses at the gene ends were 10 bases for V and 6 bases for J; bases not matched to a gene: 9. The CDR3: CASHRDRVDGYTF. DNA for the CDR3: TGTGCCAGCCACCGGGACAGGGTGGATGGCTACACCTTC.

The genes are TRBV30 and TRBJ2-5; the D gene is possibly TRBD2 (6 bases). The J call may be in error: the DNA end matches TRBJ2-7 better. The CDR3 sequence is 15 residues long. Germline CDR1 reads GTSNPN; CDR2 reads SVGIG (reference sequence). The CDR3 sequence: CAWSPGLTSSYEQYF. CDR3 DNA: TGTGCCTGGAGCCCGGGACTTACGAGCTCCTACGAGCAGTACTTC.